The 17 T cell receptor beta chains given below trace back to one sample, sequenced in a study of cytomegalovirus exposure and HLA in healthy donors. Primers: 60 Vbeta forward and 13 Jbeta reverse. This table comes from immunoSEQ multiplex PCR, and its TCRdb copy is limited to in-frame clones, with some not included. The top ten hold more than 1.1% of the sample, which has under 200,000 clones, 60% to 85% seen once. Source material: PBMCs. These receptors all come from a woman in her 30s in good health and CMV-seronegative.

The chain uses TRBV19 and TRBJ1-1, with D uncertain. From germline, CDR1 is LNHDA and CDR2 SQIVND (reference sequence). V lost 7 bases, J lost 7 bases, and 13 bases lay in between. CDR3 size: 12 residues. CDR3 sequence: CASTEGGIEAFF. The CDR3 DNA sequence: TGTGCCAGTACCGAGGGAGGCATTGAAGCTTTCTTT.

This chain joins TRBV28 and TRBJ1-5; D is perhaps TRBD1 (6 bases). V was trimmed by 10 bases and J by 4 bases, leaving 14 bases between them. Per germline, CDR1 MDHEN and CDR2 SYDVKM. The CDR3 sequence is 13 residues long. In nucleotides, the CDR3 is TGTGCCACCGGTCAGGGGCTGAATCAGCCCCAGCATTTT. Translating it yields CATGQGLNQPQHF. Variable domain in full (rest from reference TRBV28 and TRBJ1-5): DVKVTQSSRYLVKRTGEKVFLECVQDMDHENMFWYRQDPGLGLRLIYFSYDVKMKEKGDIPEGYSVSREKKERFSLILESASTNQTSMYLCATGQGLNQPQHFGDGTRLSIL.

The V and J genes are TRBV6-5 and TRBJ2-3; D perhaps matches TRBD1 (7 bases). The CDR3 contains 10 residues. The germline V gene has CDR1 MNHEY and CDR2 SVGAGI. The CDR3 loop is CAAGGDTQYF. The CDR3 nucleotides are TGTGCAGCAGGGGGGGATACGCAGTATTTT.

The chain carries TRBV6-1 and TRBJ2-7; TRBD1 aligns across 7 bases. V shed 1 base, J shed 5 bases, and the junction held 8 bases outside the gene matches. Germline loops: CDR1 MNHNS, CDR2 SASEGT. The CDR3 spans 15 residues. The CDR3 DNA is TGTGCCAGCAGTGAAGTTCAGGGGGAGAGGGACGAGCAGTACTTC. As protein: CASSEVQGERDEQYF.

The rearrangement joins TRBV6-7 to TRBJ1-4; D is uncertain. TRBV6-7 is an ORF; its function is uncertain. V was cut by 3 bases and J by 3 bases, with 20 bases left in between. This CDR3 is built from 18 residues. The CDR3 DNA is TGTGCCAGCAGTTATGTGATTTGCTGCAGGTGTCCTAATGAAAAACTGTTTTTT. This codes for CASSYVICCRCPNEKLFF.

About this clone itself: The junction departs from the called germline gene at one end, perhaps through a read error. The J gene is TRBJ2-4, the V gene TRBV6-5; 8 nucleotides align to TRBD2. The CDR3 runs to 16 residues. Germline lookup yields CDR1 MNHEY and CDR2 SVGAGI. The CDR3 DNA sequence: TGTGCCAGCAGTTACTCGTCCGGGACTAGTCTGAACAGTCAGTACTTC. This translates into CASSYSSGTSLNSQYF.

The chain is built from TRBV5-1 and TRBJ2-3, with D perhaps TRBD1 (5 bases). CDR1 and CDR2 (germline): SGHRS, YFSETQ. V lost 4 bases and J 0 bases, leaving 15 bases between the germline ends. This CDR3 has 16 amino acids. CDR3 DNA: TGCGCCAGCAGCGTCCAGACAGTTCCTAGCACAGATACGCAGTATTTT. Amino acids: CASSVQTVPSTDTQYF.

CDR3 residues: CASRAPSYNEQFF. DNA of the CDR3: TGTGCCAGCAGGGCCCCCTCCTACAATGAGCAGTTCTTC. The chain recombines TRBV6-5 with TRBJ2-1; no clear D. With 6 bases removed from V and 0 bases from J, the gap between germline ends came to 6 bases. The CDR3 covers 13 residues. Germline V gives CDR1 MNHEY, CDR2 SVGAGI.

For the CDR3, the DNA is TGCGCCAGCAGCTCGAACTGGATGGACAAACAGGATATGGACACTGAAGCTTTCTTT. Its translation: CASSSNWMDKQDMDTEAFF. The V and J genes are TRBV5-1 and TRBJ1-1; D may be TRBD1 (5 bases). Trimming took 3 bases from V and 3 from J, leaving 27 bases between them. This CDR3 is built from 19 residues. Germline CDR1 SGHRS, CDR2 YFSETQ.

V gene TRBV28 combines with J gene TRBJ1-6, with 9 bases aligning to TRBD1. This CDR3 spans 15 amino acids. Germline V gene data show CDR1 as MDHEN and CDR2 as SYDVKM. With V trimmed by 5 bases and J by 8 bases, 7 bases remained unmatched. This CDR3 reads CASSPPGQGDSPLHF. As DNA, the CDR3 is TGTGCCAGCAGTCCGCCGGGACAGGGTGATTCACCCCTCCACTTT.

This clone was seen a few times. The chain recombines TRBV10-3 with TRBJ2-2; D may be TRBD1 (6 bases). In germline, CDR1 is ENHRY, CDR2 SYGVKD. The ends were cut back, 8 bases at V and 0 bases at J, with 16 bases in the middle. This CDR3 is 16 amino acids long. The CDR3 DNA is TGTGCCATCCAGACCGGGACACCCGCGAACACCGGGGAGCTGTTTTTT. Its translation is CAIQTGTPANTGELFF.

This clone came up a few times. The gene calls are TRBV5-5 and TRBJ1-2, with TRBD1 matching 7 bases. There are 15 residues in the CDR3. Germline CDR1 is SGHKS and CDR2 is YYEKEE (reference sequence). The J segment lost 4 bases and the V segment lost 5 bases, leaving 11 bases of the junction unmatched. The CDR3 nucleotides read TGTGCCAGCAGTTTTGATCCCGGGACAGCCTATGGCTACACCTTC. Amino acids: CASSFDPGTAYGYTF.

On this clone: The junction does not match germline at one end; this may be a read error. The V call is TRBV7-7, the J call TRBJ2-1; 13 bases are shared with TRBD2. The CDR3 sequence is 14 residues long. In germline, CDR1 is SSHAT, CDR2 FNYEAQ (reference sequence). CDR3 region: CASSPTSGGTEQFF. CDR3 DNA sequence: TGTGCTAGCAGCCCGACTAGCGGGGGGACTGAGCAGTTCTTC.

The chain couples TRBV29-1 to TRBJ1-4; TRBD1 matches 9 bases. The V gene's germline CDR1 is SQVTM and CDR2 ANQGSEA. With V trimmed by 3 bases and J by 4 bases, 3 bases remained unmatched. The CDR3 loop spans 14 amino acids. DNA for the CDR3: TGCAGCGTTGACCCGACAGGGGGTAATGAAAAACTGTTTTTT. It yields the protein CSVDPTGGNEKLFF.

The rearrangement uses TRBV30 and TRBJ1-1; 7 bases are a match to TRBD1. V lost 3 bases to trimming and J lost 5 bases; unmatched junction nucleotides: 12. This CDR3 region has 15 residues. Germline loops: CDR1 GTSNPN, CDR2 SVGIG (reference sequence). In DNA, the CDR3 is TGTGCCTGGAGCGATGTACATCCAGGGGGTACTGAAGCTTTCTTT. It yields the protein CAWSDVHPGGTEAFF.

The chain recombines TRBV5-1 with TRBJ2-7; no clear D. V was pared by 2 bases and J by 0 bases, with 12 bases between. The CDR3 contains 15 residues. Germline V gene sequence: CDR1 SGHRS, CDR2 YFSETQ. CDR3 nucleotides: TGCGCCAGCAGCTTTGACTCACCAAGCTCCTACGAGCAGTACTTC. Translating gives CASSFDSPSSYEQYF. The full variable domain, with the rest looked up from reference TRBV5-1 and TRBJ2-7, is KAGVTQTPRYLIKTRGQQVTLSCSPISGHRSVSWYQQTPGQGLQFLFEYFSETQRNKGNFPGRFSGRQFSNSRSEMNVSTLELGDSALYLCASSFDSPSSYEQYFGPGTRLTVT.

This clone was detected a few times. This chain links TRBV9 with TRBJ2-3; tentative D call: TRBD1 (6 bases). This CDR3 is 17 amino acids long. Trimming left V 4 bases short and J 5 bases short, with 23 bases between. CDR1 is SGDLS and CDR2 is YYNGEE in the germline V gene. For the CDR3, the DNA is TGTGCCAGCAGCAGGGGGAGCGGACCCTTTGTTGGAGATACGCAGTATTTT. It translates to CASSRGSGPFVGDTQYF.